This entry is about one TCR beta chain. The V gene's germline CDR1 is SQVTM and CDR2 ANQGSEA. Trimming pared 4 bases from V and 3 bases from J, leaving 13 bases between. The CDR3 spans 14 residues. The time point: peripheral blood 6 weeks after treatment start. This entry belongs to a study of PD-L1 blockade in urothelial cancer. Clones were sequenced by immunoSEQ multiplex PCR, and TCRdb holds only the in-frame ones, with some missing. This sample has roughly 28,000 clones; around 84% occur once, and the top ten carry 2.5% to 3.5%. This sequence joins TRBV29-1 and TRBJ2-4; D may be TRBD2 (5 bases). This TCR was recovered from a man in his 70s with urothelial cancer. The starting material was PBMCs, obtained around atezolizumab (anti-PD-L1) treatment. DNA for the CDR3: TGCAGCGTTGCAGGCGCTGAGGGCAAAAACATTCAGTACTTC. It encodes CSVAGAEGKNIQYF.